These T cell receptor beta chains were read from a single sample in a study of graft-versus-host responses after intestinal transplantation. These receptors' targets are unknown. Clones were sequenced by immunoSEQ multiplex PCR, and TCRdb holds only the in-frame ones, with some missing. The table lists under 150,000 clones, 85% to 95% of them singletons, with roughly 3% in the top ten. The sample here was unstimulated CD8+ T cells sorted from spleen or lymph node cells, taken before intestinal transplant. These receptors were collected from a human donor who received an intestinal transplant. The CDR3 runs from the conserved cysteine through the conserved F or W. Each record gives: CDR3 protein, V gene, clone size. Expanded clones get a size class; other rows say once, few or many, or leave the size out.

CDR3 protein: CASSLEPGYYEQYF
V gene: TRBV7-9
clone size: .

CDR3 protein: CASSQDQGTQYF
V gene: TRBV4-1
clone size: .

CDR3 protein: CATSRDSAGGPSNTGELFF
V gene: TRBV15
clone size: .

CDR3 protein: CASSHRDRGTNTGELFF
V gene: TRBV11-3
clone size: .

CDR3 protein: CASSFSGSVTNEQLF
V gene: TRBV7-9
clone size: .

CDR3 protein: CASSGIRTGYEKLFF
V gene: TRBV13
clone size: .

CDR3 protein: CASSLVEGSGNTIYF
V gene: TRBV7-8
clone size: .

CDR3 protein: CAGTKLERVYEQYF
V gene: TRBV14
clone size: .

CDR3 protein: CASSVGGGANNEQFF
V gene: TRBV9
clone size: once

CDR3 protein: CASSNPGLFTLSTDTQYF
V gene: TRBV27
clone size: .

CDR3 protein: CASSLGLNTGELFF
V gene: TRBV7-9
clone size: .

CDR3 protein: CATSSRQNPTDTQYF
V gene: TRBV15
clone size: once

CDR3 protein: CASSFLSGNTIYF
V gene: TRBV5-6
clone size: .

CDR3 protein: CASRPTGAYGYTF
V gene: TRBV27
clone size: .

CDR3 protein: CASSTPGTSGGSSYEQYF
V gene: TRBV21-1
clone size: .

CDR3 protein: CASSLDRDYYEQYF
V gene: TRBV11-2
clone size: .

CDR3 protein: CASSPTVPSSYEQYF
V gene: TRBV6-5
clone size: .

CDR3 protein: CASSDFRAGGIYSYEQYF
V gene: TRBV28
clone size: .

CDR3 protein: CASSPPEPKNTGELFF
V gene: TRBV7-3
clone size: .

CDR3 protein: CASSDVSYEQYF
V gene: TRBV2
clone size: .

CDR3 protein: CASSLEDSAWYEQYF
V gene: TRBV11-1
clone size: .

CDR3 protein: CASSLAPSGGRDGYTF
V gene: TRBV11-2
clone size: once

CDR3 protein: CASSLFIDYNEQFF
V gene: TRBV28
clone size: .

CDR3 protein: CASSLGREAYEQYF
V gene: TRBV5-6
clone size: .

CDR3 protein: CASSKGTSDGETQYF
V gene: TRBV21-1
clone size: .

CDR3 protein: CASSEGRGGGNEQFF
V gene: TRBV25-1
clone size: .

CDR3 protein: CASSVASGRPYEQYF
V gene: TRBV9
clone size: .

CDR3 protein: CAWSARGSEQYF
V gene: TRBV30
clone size: .

CDR3 protein: CSVSITGSLIETQYF
V gene: TRBV29-1
clone size: .

CDR3 protein: CASSQDGQSVGYTF
V gene: TRBV4-1
clone size: .

CDR3 protein: CASSLLPNEQFF
V gene: TRBV7-9
clone size: .

CDR3 protein: CASSILETGDTQYF
V gene: TRBV4-1
clone size: .

CDR3 protein: CASSPRGTGSYEQYF
V gene: TRBV28
clone size: .

CDR3 protein: CASTAGGEQYF
V gene: TRBV6-5
clone size: .